This T cell receptor (beta chain) was identified during a study of cytomegalovirus exposure and HLA in healthy donors. Findings and caveats of the study: The study assumed roughly uniform donor sequencing depth for presence/absence analyses. It was around 160 TCR beta chains that were listed as cytomegalovirus-associated. As a later analysis showed, several of the most significant clusters appeared to be linked to common viral pathogens.

The germline V gene encodes CDR1 WSHSY and CDR2 SAAADI. V shed 4 bases and J 14 bases; nucleotides not matched to a gene: 12. There are 14 residues in the CDR3. PCR used 60 Vbeta primers and 13 Jbeta primers. Method: immunoSEQ multiplex PCR; TCRdb's copy keeps in-frame clones and lacks some. The data show 55,000 to 65,000 clones, around 77% seen once. Notes on this clone: Its antigen is as yet unknown.

The rearrangement links TRBV10-2 to TRBJ2-1; the match to TRBD2 covers 9 bases. Input material: PBMCs. The sequence was obtained from a woman between 35 and 50 years old in good health and CMV-seropositive. The CDR3 loop reads CASSAGGGASRKFF. In DNA form, the CDR3 reads TGCGCCAGCAGTGCCGGCGGGGGGGCCTCTAGAAAGTTCTTC.